A selection of T cell receptor beta chains follows, all from one sample in a study of beta chain features in type 1 diabetes. Data came from immunoSEQ multiplex PCR; TCRdb stores just in-frame clones and leaves some out. The sample includes about 140,000 clones, about 13% of them seen just once. The specimen was central memory CD4+ T cells from blood. All receptors derive from a man aged 18 to 30 with type 1 diabetes. CDR3s include the opening cysteine and the closing phenylalanine or tryptophan. The D gene is left open where the match is weak. Not all rows give a size; the values are once, few, many and, for expanded clones, a class.

>TRBJ2-1|few|-|TRBV11-3
TGTGCCAGCAGCTTAGTCCCAGGGAGCTCCTACAATGAGCAGTTCTTC
CASSLVPGSSYNEQFF
>TRBJ2-1|few|-|TRBV30
TGTGCCTGGAGTGTTCTAGACGGGGGTGAGCAGTTCTTC
CAWSVLDGGEQFF
>TRBJ2-7|few|-|TRBV2
TGTGCCAGCAGAGGACGGGAAGCCTACGAGCAGTACTTC
CASRGREAYEQYF
>TRBJ2-3|many|-|TRBV4-1
TGCGCCAGCAGCCAACTTGTCGGGGATACGCAGTATTTT
CASSQLVGDTQYF
>TRBJ2-7|many|-|TRBV4-1
TGCGCCAGCAGCCAATCCCGCTGGAACGAGCAGTACTTC
CASSQSRWNEQYF
>TRBJ1-4|few|-|TRBV9
TGTGCCAGCAGCGTGCGGGGTTATAATGAAAAACTGTTTTTT
CASSVRGYNEKLFF
>TRBJ2-3|-|TRBD1|TRBV30
TGTGCCTGGAGTAAGACAGGGGGCAGCACAGATACGCAGTATTTT
CAWSKTGGSTDTQYF
>TRBJ1-1|-|TRBD1|TRBV29-1
TGCAGCGCCCTAGGGACAGGGAGGTTGGGAGAAGCTTTCTTT
CSALGTGRLGEAFF
>TRBJ2-7|few|-|TRBV18
TGTGCCAGCTCACCAGCGTCCAGTACCTACGAGCAGTACTTC
CASSPASSTYEQYF
>TRBJ1-2|-|-|TRBV5-1
TGCGCCAGCAGCTTGCGGGAGGCGAACTATGGCTACACCTTC
CASSLREANYGYTF
>TRBJ1-1|-|TRBD1|TRBV7-3
TGTGCCAGCAGCCCGCGGACAGGCACTGAAGCTTTCTTT
CASSPRTGTEAFF
>TRBJ1-2|-|TRBD1|TRBV25-1
TGTGCCAGCAGTGGTTGGGACAGGGAAGGAGCTAACTATGGCTACACCTTC
CASSGWDREGANYGYTF
>TRBJ1-1|few|-|TRBV5-4
TGTGCCAGCAGCACCGCTAACACTGAAGCTTTCTTT
CASSTANTEAFF
>TRBJ1-1|-|-|TRBV7-6
TGTGCCAGCAGCACCGGACCTCAGGAGACTGAAGCTTTCTTT
CASSTGPQETEAFF
>TRBJ2-3|-|-|TRBV28
TGTGCCAGCAGTTTGGGCAGCGTCGTAGATACGCAGTATTTT
CASSLGSVVDTQYF
>TRBJ1-5|once|TRBD1|TRBV28
TGTGCCAGCAGCGAAGGGACAGGGGGCGCGGGTCAGCCCCAGCATTTT
CASSEGTGGAGQPQHF
>TRBJ2-3|few|-|TRBV11-2
TGTGCCAGCAGCTTAGTAGACTTCACAGATACGCAGTATTTT
CASSLVDFTDTQYF
>TRBJ1-5|-|TRBD1|TRBV19
TGTGCCAGTAGTATAACAGCCTCCTCGACAGGGAAGGGCAATCAGCCCCAGCATTTT
CASSITASSTGKGNQPQHF
>TRBJ2-2|-|TRBD1|TRBV7-9
TGTGCCGCCCGACAGGGAGATGACGGGGAGCTGTTTTTT
CAARQGDDGELFF
>TRBJ2-7|few|-|TRBV11-2
TGTGCCAGCAGCTTAGACACCTACGAGCAGTACTTC
CASSLDTYEQYF
>TRBJ1-3|many|TRBD1|TRBV29-1
TGCAGCGTTTCGGACAGGGGGTTAAACACCATATATTTT
CSVSDRGLNTIYF
>TRBJ2-7|few|-|TRBV4-1
TGCGCCAGCAGCCAAGATCTCGGCGGAGGGGACTACGAGCAGTACTTC
CASSQDLGGGDYEQYF
>TRBJ2-2|few|-|TRBV10-3
TGTGCCATCAGTGGGGAGACTACCGCGAACACCGGGGAGCTGTTTTTT
CAISGETTANTGELFF
>TRBJ2-1|-|TRBD2|TRBV29-1
TGCAGCGGCGGGGGTTCCGGGAGCTCCTACAATGAGCAGTTCTTC
CSGGGSGSSYNEQFF
>TRBJ2-3|-|-|TRBV6-5
TGTGCCAGCAGCCGACCCGGGGGTGCGGATACGCAGTATTTT
CASSRPGGADTQYF
>TRBJ1-5|-|-|TRBV29-1
TGCAGCGTGCCGGGCCCGGGTAAGGAACAGCCCCAGCATTTT
CSVPGPGKEQPQHF
>TRBJ1-1|few|TRBD1|TRBV2
TGTGCCAGCAGTGCCCAAACAGGGGCAGGGACTGAAGCTTTCTTT
CASSAQTGAGTEAFF
>TRBJ1-6|-|-|TRBV6-5
TGTGCCAGCAGTTACACGGATGATAATTCACCCCTCCACTTT
CASSYTDDNSPLHF
>TRBJ1-5|-|-|TRBV6-5
TGTGCCAGCAGTGCTGGGTCCCAGCCCCAGCATTTT
CASSAGSQPQHF
>TRBJ2-1|-|TRBD2|TRBV6-1
TGTGCCAGCAGCAGACTAGCGGGTGACTACAATGAGCAGTTCTTC
CASSRLAGDYNEQFF
>TRBJ2-6|few|-|TRBV7-2
TGTGCCAGCAGCTTCACAGGGACTGGGGCCAACGTCCTGACTTTC
CASSFTGTGANVLTF
>TRBJ1-1|-|-|TRBV28
TGTGCCAGCAGTGGAGGGGTAGGGAACACTGAAGCTTTCTTT
CASSGGVGNTEAFF
>TRBJ2-3|-|-|TRBV11-2
TGTGCCAGCAACACCCAATCTCGGTACAGCACAGATACGCAGTATTTT
CASNTQSRYSTDTQYF
>TRBJ1-6|few|-|TRBV2
TGTGCCAGCAGGGCCCATGGGGGAGGGGGAAATTCACCCCTCCACTTT
CASRAHGGGGNSPLHF
>TRBJ2-5|-|-|TRBV7-2
TGTGCCAGCAGCCCATTCACATATCAAGAGACCCAGTACTTC
CASSPFTYQETQYF
>TRBJ2-7|once|-|TRBV7-9
TGTGCCAGCAGCTATCATCTGGGGGGTGGTAACGAGCAGTACTTC
CASSYHLGGGNEQYF
>TRBJ2-1|-|-|TRBV9
TGTGCCAGCAGCGTAGCTACCCCCGCTAATGAGCAGTTCTTC
CASSVATPANEQFF
>TRBJ2-2|few|-|TRBV11-1
TGTGCCAGCAGCTTAAGCCAGGGCTTAGGGTACACCGGGGAGCTGTTTTTT
CASSLSQGLGYTGELFF
>TRBJ1-4|-|-|TRBV5-1
TGCGCCAGCAGCTTGATTGGCAGGGCTTCAACTAATGAAAAACTGTTTTTT
CASSLIGRASTNEKLFF
>TRBJ2-3|many|TRBD2|TRBV23-1
TGCGCCAGCAGTCAATGGGCTAGCGGGGGAATAGATACGCAGTATTTT
CASSQWASGGIDTQYF
>TRBJ2-7|-|TRBD1|TRBV25-1
TGTGCCAGCAGTGAATTGGGACAGGGGGATCCCGGTTTGAACGAGCAGTACTTC
CASSELGQGDPGLNEQYF
>TRBJ1-1|-|-|TRBV27
TGTGCCAGCAGTTTAAAGTTTAATGGAGGATTGGAAGCTTTCTTT
CASSLKFNGGLEAFF
>TRBJ1-1|-|TRBD1|TRBV10-3
TGTGCCACCCGGACAGGGGGGATCGCTGAAGCTTTCTTT
CATRTGGIAEAFF
>TRBJ1-2|few|-|TRBV6-5
TGTGCCAGCAGATGGGGGAACTATGGCTACACCTTC
CASRWGNYGYTF
>TRBJ2-3|-|-|TRBV5-6
TGTGCCAGCAGCTTGGTCGTTGATACGCAGTATTTT
CASSLVVDTQYF
>TRBJ2-7|few|TRBD1|TRBV30
TGTGCCTGGACAGGGGGCTTCTACGAGCAGTACTTC
CAWTGGFYEQYF
>TRBJ2-3|few|TRBD1|TRBV10-3
TGTGCCATCACGCCCGGACAGGGGGGGGATACGCAGTATTTT
CAITPGQGGDTQYF
>TRBJ1-1|-|-|TRBV6-5
TGTGCCAGCGGCCGGACGGGGAACACTGAAGCTTTCTTT
CASGRTGNTEAFF
>TRBJ2-1|few|TRBD1|TRBV13
TGTGCCAGCAGCTCCACCCTCGAACAGGGGAGCTCCTACAATGAGCAGTTCTTC
CASSSTLEQGSSYNEQFF
>TRBJ2-1|few|TRBD1|TRBV19
TGTGCCAGTAGTCGACAGGGTGTGGGTGAGCAGTTCTTC
CASSRQGVGEQFF
>TRBJ1-2|-|TRBD1|TRBV4-2
TGTGCCAGCAGCCATGAGGGGGCGTTAAGCTATGGCTACACCTTC
CASSHEGALSYGYTF
>TRBJ1-2|few|TRBD1|TRBV30
TGTGCCTGGGGCGGACAGGAGGGAGGCTACACCTTC
CAWGGQEGGYTF
>TRBJ1-2|-|-|TRBV19
TGTGCCAGTGGGGGACCCGGACATCCAGGCTACACCTTC
CASGGPGHPGYTF
>TRBJ1-4|many|-|TRBV18
TGTGCCAGCTCACCAGAGCAACGGGGAAAACTGTTTTTT
CASSPEQRGKLFF
>TRBJ1-3|-|-|TRBV2
TGTGCCAGCAGTGATCAGGGCTCTGGAAACACCATATATTTT
CASSDQGSGNTIYF